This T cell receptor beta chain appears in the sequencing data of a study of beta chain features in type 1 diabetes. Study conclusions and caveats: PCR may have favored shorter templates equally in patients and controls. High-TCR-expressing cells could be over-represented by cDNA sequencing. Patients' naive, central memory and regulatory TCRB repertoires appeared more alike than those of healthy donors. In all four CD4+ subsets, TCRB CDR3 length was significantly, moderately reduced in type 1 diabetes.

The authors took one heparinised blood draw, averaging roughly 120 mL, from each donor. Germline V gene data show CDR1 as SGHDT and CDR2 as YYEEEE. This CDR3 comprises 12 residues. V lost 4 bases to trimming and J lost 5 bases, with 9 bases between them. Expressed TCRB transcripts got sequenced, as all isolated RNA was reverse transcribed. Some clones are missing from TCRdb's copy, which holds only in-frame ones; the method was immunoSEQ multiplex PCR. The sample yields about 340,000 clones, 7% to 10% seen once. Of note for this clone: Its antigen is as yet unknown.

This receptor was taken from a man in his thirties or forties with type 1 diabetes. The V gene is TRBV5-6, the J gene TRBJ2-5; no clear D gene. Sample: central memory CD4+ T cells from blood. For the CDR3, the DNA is TGTGCCAGCAGCAGTAACGGTGAGACCCAGTACTTC. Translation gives CASSSNGETQYF.